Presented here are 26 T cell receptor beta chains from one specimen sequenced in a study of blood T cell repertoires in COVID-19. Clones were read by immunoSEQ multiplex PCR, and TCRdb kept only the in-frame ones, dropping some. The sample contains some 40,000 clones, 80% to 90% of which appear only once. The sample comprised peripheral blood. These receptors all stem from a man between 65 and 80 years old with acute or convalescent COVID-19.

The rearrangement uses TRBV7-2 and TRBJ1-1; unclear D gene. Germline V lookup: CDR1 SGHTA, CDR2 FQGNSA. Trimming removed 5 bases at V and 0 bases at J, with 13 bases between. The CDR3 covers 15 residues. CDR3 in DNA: TGTGCCAGCAGCCGTAAGCCCATGTTGAACACTGAAGCTTTCTTT. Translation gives CASSRKPMLNTEAFF.

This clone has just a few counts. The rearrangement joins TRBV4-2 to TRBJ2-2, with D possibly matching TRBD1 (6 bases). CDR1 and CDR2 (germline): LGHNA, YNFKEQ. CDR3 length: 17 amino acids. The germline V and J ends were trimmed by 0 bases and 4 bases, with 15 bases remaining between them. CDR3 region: CASSQDIGGDGTGELFF. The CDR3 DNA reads TGTGCCAGCAGCCAAGATATTGGGGGCGACGGCACCGGGGAGCTGTTTTTT.

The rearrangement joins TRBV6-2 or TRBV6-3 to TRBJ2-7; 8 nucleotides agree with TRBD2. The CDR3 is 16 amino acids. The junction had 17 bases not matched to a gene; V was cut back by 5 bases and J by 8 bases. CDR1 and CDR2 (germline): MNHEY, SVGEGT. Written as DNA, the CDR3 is TGTGCCAGCAGTACATACCGACGCACAGCGGGAGTGCAGCAGTACTTC. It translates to CASSTYRRTAGVQQYF.

DNA for the CDR3: TGTGCCAGCAGTCCCCGGACAGGGGCTGAAAAACTGTTTTTT. Its translation: CASSPRTGAEKLFF. This chain joins TRBV6-5 and TRBJ1-4; 9 bases line up with TRBD1. The CDR3 spans 14 residues. Germline CDR1 is MNHEY and CDR2 is SVGAGI. After removal of 5 bases from V and 7 bases from J, the junction contained 5 bases not matched to a gene.

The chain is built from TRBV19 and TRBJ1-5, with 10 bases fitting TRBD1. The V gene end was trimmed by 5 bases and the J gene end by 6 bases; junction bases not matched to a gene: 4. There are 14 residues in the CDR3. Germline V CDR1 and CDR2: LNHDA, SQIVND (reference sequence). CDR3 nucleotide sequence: TGTGCCAGTAGTGAGGGACAGGGGACTCAGCCCCAGCATTTT. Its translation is CASSEGQGTQPQHF.

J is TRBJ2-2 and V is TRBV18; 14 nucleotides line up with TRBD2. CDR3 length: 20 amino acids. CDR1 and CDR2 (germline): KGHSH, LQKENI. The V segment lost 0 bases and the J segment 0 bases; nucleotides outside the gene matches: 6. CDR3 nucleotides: TGTGCCAGCTCACCACCGACCCGGACTAGCGGGAGGCCGAACACCGGGGAGCTGTTTTTT. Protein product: CASSPPTRTSGRPNTGELFF.

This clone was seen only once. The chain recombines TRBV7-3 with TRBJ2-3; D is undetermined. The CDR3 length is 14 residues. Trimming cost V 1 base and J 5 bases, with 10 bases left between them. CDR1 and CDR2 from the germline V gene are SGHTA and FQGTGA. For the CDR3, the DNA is TGTGCCAGCAGCTTAAGCCGGTCGGGAGATACGCAGTATTTT. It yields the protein CASSLSRSGDTQYF.

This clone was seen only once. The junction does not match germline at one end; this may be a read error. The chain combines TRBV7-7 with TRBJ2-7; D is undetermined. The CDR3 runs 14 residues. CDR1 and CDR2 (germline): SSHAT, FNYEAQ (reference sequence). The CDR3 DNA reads TGTGCTAGCAGCTCAGGCCTCCATTCCGACGAGCAGTACTTC. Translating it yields CASSSGLHSDEQYF.

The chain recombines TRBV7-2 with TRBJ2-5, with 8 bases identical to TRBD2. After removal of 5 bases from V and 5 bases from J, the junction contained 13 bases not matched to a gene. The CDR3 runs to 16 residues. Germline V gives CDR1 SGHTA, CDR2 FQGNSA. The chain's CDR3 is CASSPYPGLVLETQYF. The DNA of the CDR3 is TGTGCCAGCAGCCCCTACCCGGGACTAGTCCTTGAGACCCAGTACTTC. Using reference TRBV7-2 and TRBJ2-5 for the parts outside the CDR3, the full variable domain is GAGVSQSPSNKVTEKGKDVELRCDPISGHTALYWYRQSLGQGLEFLIYFQGNSAPDKSGLPSDRFSAERTGGSVSTLTIQRTQQEDSAVYLCASSPYPGLVLETQYFGPGTRLLVL.

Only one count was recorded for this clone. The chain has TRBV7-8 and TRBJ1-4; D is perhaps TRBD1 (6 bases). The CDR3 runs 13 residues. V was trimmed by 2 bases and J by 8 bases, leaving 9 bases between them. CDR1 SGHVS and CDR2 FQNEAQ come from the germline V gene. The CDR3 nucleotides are TGTGCCAGCAGCTTAAGCAGGGGCGAAAAACTGTTTTTT. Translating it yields CASSLSRGEKLFF.

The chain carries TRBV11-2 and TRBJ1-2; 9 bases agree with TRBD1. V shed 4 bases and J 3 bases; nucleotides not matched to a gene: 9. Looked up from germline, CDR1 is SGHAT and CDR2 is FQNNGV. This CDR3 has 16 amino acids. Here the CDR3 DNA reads TGTGCCAGCAGCTCCTGGGGGGACAGGGTTTACTATGGCTACACCTTC. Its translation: CASSSWGDRVYYGYTF.

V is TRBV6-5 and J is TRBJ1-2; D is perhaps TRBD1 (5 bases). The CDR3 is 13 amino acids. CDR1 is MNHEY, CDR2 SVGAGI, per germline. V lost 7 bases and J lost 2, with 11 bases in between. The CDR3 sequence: CASIQTANYGYTF. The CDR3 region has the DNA TGTGCCAGCATCCAGACAGCCAACTATGGCTACACCTTC.

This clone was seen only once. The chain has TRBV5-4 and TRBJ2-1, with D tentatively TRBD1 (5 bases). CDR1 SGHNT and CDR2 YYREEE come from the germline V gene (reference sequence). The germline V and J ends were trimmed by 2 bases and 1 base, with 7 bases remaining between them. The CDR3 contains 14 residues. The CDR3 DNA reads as TGTGCCAGCAGCTTTAGACAGTCCTACAATGAGCAGTTCTTC. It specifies CASSFRQSYNEQFF.

The CDR3, as DNA: TGTGCCATCAGTGGGGGTCCTAGCGGGAGTCAAGAGACCCAGTACTTC. This gives the protein CAISGGPSGSQETQYF. The chain couples TRBV10-3 to TRBJ2-5, with 10 positions matching TRBD2. The CDR3 contains 16 residues. Germline V gives CDR1 ENHRY, CDR2 SYGVKD. With V trimmed by 4 bases and J by 2 bases, 7 bases remained unmatched.

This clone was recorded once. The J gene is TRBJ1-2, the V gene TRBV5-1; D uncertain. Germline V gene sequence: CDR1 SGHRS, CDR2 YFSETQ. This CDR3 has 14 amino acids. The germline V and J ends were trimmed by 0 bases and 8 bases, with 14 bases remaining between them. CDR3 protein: CASSLGTSAPGYTF. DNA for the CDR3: TGCGCCAGCAGCTTGGGGACTTCGGCCCCCGGCTACACCTTC.

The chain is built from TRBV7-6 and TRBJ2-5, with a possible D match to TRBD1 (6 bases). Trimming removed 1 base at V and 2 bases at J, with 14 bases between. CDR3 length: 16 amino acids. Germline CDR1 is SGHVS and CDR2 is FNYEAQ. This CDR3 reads CASSLEGQSPQETQYF. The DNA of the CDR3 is TGTGCCAGCAGCTTAGAAGGACAGTCGCCTCAAGAGACCCAGTACTTC. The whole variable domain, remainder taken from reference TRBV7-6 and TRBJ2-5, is GAGVSQSPRYKVTKRGQDVALRCDPISGHVSLYWYRQALGQGPEFLTYFNYEAQQDKSGLPNDRFSAERPEGSISTLTIQRTEQRDSAMYRCASSLEGQSPQETQYFGPGTRLLVL.

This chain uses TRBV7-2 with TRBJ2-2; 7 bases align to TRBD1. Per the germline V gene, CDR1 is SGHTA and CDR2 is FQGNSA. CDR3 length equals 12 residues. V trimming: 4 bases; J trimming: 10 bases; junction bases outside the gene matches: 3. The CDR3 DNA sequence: TGTGCCAGCAGCTCAACAGGGGCGGAGCTGTTTTTT. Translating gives CASSSTGAELFF.

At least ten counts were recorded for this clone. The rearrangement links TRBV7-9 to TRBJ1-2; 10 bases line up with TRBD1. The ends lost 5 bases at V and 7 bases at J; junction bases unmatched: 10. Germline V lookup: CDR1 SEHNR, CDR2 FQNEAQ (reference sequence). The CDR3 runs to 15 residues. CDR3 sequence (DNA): TGTGCCAGCAGCCCCCGGACAGGGGGTTCAGGTGGCTACACCTTC. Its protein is CASSPRTGGSGGYTF. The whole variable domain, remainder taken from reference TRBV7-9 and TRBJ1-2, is DTGVSQNPRHKITKRGQNVTFRCDPISEHNRLYWYRQTLGQGPEFLTYFQNEAQLEKSRLLSDRFSAERPKGSFSTLEIQRTEQGDSAMYLCASSPRTGGSGGYTFGSGTRLTVV.

CDR3 sequence reads: CASSLVLAGGTLYEQYF. For the CDR3, the DNA is TGTGCCAGCAGCTTGGTCCTAGCGGGAGGTACCCTCTACGAGCAGTACTTC. V usage is TRBV7-9 and J usage is TRBJ2-7; TRBD2 matches 11 bases. V lost 3 bases to trimming and J lost 3 bases; unmatched junction nucleotides: 10. Per the germline V gene, CDR1 is SEHNR and CDR2 is FQNEAQ (reference sequence). The CDR3 is 17 amino acids.

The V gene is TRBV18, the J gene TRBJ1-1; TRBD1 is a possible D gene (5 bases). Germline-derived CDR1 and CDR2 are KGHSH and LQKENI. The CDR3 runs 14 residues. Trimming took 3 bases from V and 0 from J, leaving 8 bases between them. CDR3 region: CASSPSGVNTEAFF. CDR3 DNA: TGTGCCAGCTCACCGTCGGGGGTGAACACTGAAGCTTTCTTT. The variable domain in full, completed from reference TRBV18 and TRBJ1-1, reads NAGVMQNPRHLVRRRGQEARLRCSPMKGHSHVYWYRQLPEEGLKFMVYLQKENIIDESGMPKERFSAEFPKEGPSILRIQQVVRGDSAAYFCASSPSGVNTEAFFGQGTRLTVV.

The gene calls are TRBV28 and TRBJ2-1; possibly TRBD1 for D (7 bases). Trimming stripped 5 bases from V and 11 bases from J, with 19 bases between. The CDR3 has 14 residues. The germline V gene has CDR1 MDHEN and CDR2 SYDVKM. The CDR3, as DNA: TGTGCCAGCAGTGCTGCGGGACAGTCAATAAAGCAGTTCTTC. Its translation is CASSAAGQSIKQFF.

CDR3 sequence reads: CASTVNPYEQYF. CDR3 coding DNA: TGTGCCAGCACGGTCAACCCCTACGAGCAGTACTTC. This rearrangement joins TRBV2 to TRBJ2-7; no clear D gene. Germline V gene sequence: CDR1 SNHLY, CDR2 FYNNEI. The CDR3 spans 12 residues. V dropped 7 bases and J dropped 2 bases, with 9 bases sitting between them.

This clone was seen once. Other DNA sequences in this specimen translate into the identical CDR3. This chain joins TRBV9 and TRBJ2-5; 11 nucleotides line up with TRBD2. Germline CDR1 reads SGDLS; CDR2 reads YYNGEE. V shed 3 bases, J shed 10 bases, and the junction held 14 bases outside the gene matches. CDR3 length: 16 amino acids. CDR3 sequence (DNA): TGTGCCAGCAGCGCGACTAGCGGGACATCTCCCGGGGGCCAGTACTTC. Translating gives CASSATSGTSPGGQYF.

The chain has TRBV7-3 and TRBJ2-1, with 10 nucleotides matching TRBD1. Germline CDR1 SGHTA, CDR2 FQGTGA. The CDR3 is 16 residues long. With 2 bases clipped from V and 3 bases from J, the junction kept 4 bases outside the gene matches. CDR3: CASSLFGTGDYNEQFF. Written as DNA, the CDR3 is TGTGCCAGCAGCTTATTCGGGACAGGGGACTACAATGAGCAGTTCTTC.

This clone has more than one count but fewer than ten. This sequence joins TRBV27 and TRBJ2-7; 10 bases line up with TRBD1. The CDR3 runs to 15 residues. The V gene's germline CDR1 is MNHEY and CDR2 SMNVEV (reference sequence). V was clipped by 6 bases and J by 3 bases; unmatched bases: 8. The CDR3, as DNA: TGTGCCAGCAGCTGGGAGGGGACAGGGGTCTACGAGCAGTACTTC. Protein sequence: CASSWEGTGVYEQYF.

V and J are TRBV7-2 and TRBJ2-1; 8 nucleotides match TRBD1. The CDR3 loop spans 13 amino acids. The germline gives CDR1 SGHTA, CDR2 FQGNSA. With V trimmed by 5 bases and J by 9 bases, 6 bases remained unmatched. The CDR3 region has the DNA TGTGCCAGCAGCCCGGGACAGGTAACTGAGCAGTTCTTC. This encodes CASSPGQVTEQFF.